This T cell receptor (beta chain) was documented in a study of cytomegalovirus exposure and HLA in healthy donors. Study-wide results and limits: Cytomegalovirus association was assigned to some 160 TCR beta chains.

Turning to this clone: Its antigen is currently unknown.

PCR amplification relied on 60 Vbeta primers (plus 13 Jbeta primers). Methods used by the authors: An analysis performed later counted 74 million or so unique TCR beta chains (around 10 million of them shared). Assay used: immunoSEQ multiplex PCR; TCRdb lists only in-frame clones, some missing. The V and J calls and the clone size are those of that table, but D and trimming were determined from the DNA. The table has under 200,000 clones, 80% to 85% seen once; the top ten hold about 0.84%. The CDR3 runs to 14 residues. Trimming shortened V by 4 bases and J by 6 bases, and 16 bases separated the two germline ends. Per germline, CDR1 SGHVS and CDR2 FNYEAQ.

Input material: PBMCs. J is TRBJ2-7 and V is TRBV7-6; D perhaps matches TRBD1 (7 bases). The clonotype originates from a woman aged 18-29 years in good health and CMV-seronegative. The CDR3 loop is CASSYGSGGGEQYF. The CDR3 nucleotides are TGTGCCAGCAGCTACGGTTCAGGGGGAGGCGAGCAGTACTTC. Based on the CDR3 plus reference TRBV7-6 and TRBJ2-7, the full variable domain is GAGVSQSPRYKVTKRGQDVALRCDPISGHVSLYWYRQALGQGPEFLTYFNYEAQQDKSGLPNDRFSAERPEGSISTLTIQRTEQRDSAMYRCASSYGSGGGEQYFGPGTRLTVT.